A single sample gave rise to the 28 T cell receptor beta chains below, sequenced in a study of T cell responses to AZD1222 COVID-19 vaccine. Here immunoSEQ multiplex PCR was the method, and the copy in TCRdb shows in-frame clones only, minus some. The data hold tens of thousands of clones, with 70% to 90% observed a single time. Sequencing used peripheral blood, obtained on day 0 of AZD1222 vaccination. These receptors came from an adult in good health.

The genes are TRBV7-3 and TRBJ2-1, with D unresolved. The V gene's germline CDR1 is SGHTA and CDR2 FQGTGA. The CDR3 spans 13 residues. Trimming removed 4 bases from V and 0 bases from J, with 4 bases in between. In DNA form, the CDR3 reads TGTGCCAGCAGCTCGAGCTCCTACAATGAGCAGTTCTTC. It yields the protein CASSSSSYNEQFF.

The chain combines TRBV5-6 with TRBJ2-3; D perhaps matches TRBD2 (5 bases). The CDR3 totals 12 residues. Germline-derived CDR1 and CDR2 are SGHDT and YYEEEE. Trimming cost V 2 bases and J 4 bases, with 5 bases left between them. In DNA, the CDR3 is TGTGCCAGCAGCTTTAGCGCAGATACGCAGTATTTT. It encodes CASSFSADTQYF.

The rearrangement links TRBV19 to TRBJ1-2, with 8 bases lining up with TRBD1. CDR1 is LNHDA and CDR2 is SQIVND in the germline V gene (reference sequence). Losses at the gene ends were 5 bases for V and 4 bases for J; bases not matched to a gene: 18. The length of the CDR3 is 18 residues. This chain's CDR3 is CASSSESSPGQAIYGYTF. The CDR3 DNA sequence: TGTGCCAGTAGTTCCGAGTCCTCTCCGGGACAGGCCATCTATGGCTACACCTTC.

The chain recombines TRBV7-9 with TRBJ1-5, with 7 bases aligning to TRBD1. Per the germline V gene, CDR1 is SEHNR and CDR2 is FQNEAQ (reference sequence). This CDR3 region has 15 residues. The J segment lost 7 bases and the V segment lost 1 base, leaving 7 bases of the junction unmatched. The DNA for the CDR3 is TGTGCCAGCAGCTTAGAGGGGGCGATAGGGCAGCCCCAGCATTTT. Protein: CASSLEGAIGQPQHF.

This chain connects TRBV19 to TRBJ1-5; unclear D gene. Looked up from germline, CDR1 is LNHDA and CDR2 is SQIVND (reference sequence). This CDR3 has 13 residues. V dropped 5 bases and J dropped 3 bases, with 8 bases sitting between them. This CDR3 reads CASSPRANQPQHF. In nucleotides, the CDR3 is TGTGCCAGTAGTCCTCGGGCCAATCAGCCCCAGCATTTT.

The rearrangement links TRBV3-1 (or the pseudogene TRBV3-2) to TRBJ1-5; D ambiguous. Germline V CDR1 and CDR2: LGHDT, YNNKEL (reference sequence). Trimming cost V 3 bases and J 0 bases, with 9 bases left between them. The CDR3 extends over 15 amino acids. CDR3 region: CASSHSRISNQPQHF. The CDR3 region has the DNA TGTGCCAGCAGCCACTCTCGGATTAGCAATCAGCCCCAGCATTTT.

The CDR3 DNA follows: TGTGCCAGCAGCTCGAGGGGGGCCCCTAAAGCTTTCTTT. As protein: CASSSRGAPKAFF. The chain joins TRBV5-6 to TRBJ1-1; tentatively, D is TRBD1 (6 bases). V shed 3 bases and J shed 9 bases, with 15 bases lying between them. CDR3 length: 13 amino acids. Per the germline V gene, CDR1 is SGHDT and CDR2 is YYEEEE.

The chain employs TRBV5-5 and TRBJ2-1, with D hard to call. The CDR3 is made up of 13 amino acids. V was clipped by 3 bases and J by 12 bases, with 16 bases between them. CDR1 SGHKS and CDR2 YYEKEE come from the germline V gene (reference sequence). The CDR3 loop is CASSSTTLTGQFF. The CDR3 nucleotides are TGTGCCAGCAGCTCGACGACCCTCACCGGGCAGTTCTTC.

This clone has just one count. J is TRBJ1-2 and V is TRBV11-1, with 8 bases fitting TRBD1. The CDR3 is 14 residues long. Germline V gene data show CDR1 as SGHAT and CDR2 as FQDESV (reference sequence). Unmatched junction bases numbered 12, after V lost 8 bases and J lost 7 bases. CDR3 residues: CASGVGQGGGGYTF. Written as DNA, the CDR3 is TGTGCCAGCGGGGTTGGACAGGGTGGCGGTGGCTACACCTTC.

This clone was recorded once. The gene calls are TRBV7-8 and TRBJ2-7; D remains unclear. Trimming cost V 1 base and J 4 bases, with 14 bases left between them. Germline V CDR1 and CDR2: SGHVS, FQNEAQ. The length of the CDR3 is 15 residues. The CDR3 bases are TGTGCCAGCAGCTTAGGTTTCACAGACCGGTACGAGCAGTACTTC. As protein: CASSLGFTDRYEQYF.

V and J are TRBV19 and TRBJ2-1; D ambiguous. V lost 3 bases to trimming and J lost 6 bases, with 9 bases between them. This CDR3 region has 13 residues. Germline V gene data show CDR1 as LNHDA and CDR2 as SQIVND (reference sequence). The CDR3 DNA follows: TGTGCCAGTAGTATCGTAAACGGCAATGAGCAGTTCTTC. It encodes CASSIVNGNEQFF.

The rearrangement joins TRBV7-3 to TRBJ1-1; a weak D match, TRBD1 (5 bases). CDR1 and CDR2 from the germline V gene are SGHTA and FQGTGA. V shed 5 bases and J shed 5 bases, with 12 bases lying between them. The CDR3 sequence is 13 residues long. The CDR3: CASSPGAGTEAFF. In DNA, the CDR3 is TGTGCCAGCAGCCCCGGTGCAGGGACTGAAGCTTTCTTT.

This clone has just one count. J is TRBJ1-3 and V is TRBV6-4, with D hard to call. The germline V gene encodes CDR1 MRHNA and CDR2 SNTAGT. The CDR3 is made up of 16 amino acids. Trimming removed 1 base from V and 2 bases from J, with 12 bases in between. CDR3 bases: TGTGCCAGCAGTGACTTCACCGACTGGACTGGAAACACCATATATTTT. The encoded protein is CASSDFTDWTGNTIYF.

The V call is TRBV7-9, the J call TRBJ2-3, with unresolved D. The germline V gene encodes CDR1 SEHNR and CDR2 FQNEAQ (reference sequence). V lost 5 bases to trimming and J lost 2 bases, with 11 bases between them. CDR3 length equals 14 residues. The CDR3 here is CASSPQVSTDTQYF. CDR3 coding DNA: TGTGCCAGCAGCCCCCAGGTCTCCACAGATACGCAGTATTTT.

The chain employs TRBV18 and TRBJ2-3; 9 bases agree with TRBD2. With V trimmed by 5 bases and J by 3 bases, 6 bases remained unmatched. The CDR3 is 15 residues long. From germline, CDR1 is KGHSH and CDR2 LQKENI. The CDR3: CASSKLAGETDTQYF. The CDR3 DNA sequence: TGTGCCAGCTCAAAATTAGCGGGGGAGACAGATACGCAGTATTTT.

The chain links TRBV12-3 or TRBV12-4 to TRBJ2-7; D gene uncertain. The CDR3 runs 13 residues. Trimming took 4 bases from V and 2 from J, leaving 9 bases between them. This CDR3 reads CASSSWMAYEQYF. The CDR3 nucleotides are TGTGCCAGCAGTTCTTGGATGGCCTACGAGCAGTACTTC.

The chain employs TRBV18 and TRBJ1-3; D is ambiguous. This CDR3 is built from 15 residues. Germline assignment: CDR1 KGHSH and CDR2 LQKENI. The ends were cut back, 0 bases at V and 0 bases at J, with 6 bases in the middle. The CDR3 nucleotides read TGTGCCAGCTCACCACCGGCAAACTCTGGAAACACCATATATTTT. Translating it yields CASSPPANSGNTIYF. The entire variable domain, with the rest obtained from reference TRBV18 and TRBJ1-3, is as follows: NAGVMQNPRHLVRRRGQEARLRCSPMKGHSHVYWYRQLPEEGLKFMVYLQKENIIDESGMPKERFSAEFPKEGPSILRIQQVVRGDSAAYFCASSPPANSGNTIYFGEGSWLTVV.

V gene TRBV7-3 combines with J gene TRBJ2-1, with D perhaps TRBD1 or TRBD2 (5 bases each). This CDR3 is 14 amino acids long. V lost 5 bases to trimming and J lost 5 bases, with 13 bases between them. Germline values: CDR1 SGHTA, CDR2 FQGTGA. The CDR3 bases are TGTGCCAGCAGCGAAACCATGGGGGACAATGAGCAGTTCTTC. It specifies CASSETMGDNEQFF. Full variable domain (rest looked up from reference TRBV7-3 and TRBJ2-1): GAGVSQTPSNKVTEKGKYVELRCDPISGHTALYWYRQSLGQGPEFLIYFQGTGAADDSGLPNDRFFAVRPEGSVSTLKIQRTERGDSAVYLCASSETMGDNEQFFGPGTRLTVL.

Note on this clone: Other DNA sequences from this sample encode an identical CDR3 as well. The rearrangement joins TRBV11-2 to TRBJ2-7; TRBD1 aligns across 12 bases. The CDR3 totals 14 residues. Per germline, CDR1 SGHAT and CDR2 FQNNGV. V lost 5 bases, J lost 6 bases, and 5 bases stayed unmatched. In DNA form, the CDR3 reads TGTGCCAGCAGCCCGGGACAGGGGGCCGGCGAGCAGTACTTC. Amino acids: CASSPGQGAGEQYF.

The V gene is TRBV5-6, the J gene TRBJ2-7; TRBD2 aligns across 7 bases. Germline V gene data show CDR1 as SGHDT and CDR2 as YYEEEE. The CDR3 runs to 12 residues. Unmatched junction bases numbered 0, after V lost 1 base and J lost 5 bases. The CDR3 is CASSLRGDEQYF. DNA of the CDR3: TGTGCCAGCAGCTTGCGGGGGGACGAGCAGTACTTC.

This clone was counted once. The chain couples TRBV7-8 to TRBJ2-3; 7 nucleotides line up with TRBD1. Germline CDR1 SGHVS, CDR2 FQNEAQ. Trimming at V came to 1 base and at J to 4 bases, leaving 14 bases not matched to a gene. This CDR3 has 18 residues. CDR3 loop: CASSLVESWDRRPDTQYF. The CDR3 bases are TGTGCCAGCAGCTTAGTTGAATCTTGGGACAGACGCCCAGATACGCAGTATTTT.

The CDR3 spells CASNDQGALSYGYTF. In DNA form, the CDR3 reads TGTGCCAGCAACGACCAGGGGGCGCTCAGCTATGGCTACACCTTC. The V call is TRBV6-6, the J call TRBJ1-2; 8 nucleotides line up with TRBD1. V lost 7 bases and J lost 4; bases outside the gene matches: 11. Germline V gene lookup returns CDR1 MNHNY and CDR2 SVGAGI (reference sequence). The CDR3 contains 15 residues.

The CDR3 protein is CASSLRFLNSNQPQHF. In DNA, the CDR3 is TGTGCCAGCAGTTTAAGGTTCCTGAATAGCAATCAGCCCCAGCATTTT. The V and J genes are TRBV27 and TRBJ1-5; no firm D call. This CDR3 spans 16 amino acids. The V gene's germline CDR1 is MNHEY and CDR2 SMNVEV (reference sequence). The germline V and J ends were trimmed by 2 bases and 0 bases, with 11 bases remaining between them.

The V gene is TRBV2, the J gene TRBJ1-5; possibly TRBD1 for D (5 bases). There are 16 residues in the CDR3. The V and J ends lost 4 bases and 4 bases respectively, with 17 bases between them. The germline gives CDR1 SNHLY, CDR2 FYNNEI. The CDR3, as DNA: TGTGCCAGCAGTGTCTCTTCACGCAGGGAGAATCAGCCCCAGCATTTT. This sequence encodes CASSVSSRRENQPQHF.

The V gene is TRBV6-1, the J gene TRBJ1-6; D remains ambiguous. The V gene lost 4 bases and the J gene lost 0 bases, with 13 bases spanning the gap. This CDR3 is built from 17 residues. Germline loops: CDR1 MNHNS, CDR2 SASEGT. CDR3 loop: CASSVSQRSSYNSPLHF. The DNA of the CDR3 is TGTGCCAGCAGTGTGTCCCAGAGGAGCTCCTATAATTCACCCCTCCACTTT.

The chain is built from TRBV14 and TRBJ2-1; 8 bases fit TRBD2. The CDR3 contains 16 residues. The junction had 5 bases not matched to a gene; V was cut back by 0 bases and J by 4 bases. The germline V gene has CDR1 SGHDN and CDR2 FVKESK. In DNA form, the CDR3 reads TGTGCCAGCAGCCAAGATGTAGTAGCGGGATACAATGAGCAGTTCTTC. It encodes CASSQDVVAGYNEQFF.

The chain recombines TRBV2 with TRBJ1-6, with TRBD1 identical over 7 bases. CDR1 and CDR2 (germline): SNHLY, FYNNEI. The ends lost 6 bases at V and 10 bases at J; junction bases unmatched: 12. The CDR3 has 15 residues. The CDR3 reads CASSSPRDSYSPLHF. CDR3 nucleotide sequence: TGTGCCAGCAGCTCCCCCAGGGACAGTTACTCACCCCTCCACTTT.

The CDR3 bases are TGCGCCAGCAGCCACCTACAGGGGGCTGGCACAGATACGCAGTATTTT. It translates to CASSHLQGAGTDTQYF. The genes are TRBV4-1 and TRBJ2-3; 9 bases fit TRBD1. The V and J ends lost 3 bases and 1 base, in that order; junction bases with no gene match: 5. CDR1 is MGHRA, CDR2 YSYEKL, per germline. The CDR3 totals 16 residues.